The TCR beta chain under discussion was sequenced for a study of shared clonotypes between healthy human individuals. Study results and limitations: Limitation of the genetic and exposure-history diversity represented came from the few donors.

CDR3 size: 16 residues. Germline V gives CDR1 ENHRY, CDR2 SYGVKD. J gave up 5 bases and V 0 bases, and 9 bases lay outside the gene matches. As concerns this clone: Antigen unknown.

The input for sorted-subset replicate PCRs was around 0.2 ug DNA, around 27,000 T cell genomes. Original processing methods: Filtering was not the same, since immunoSEQ gave junction-only sequences without quality scores. Clones were sequenced by immunoSEQ multiplex PCR, and TCRdb holds only the in-frame ones, with some missing. V and J calls and clone size are as listed in that table; D and trimming were resolved from the DNA. The table has 2 million to 2.5 million clones, around 92% seen once. Sequenced material: naive CD4+ T cells from PBMCs. Subset defined: CD45RA+ positively selected. The sequence derives from a man between 18 and 29 years old in good health. Some clones in this sample may be carry-over from other donors' samples. J is TRBJ2-7 and V is TRBV10-3; 8 positions agree with TRBD1. In DNA form, the CDR3 reads TGTGCCATCAGTGAGTCTCGCTGGACAGGGCCCCACGAGCAGTACTTC. Its protein product is CAISESRWTGPHEQYF.